Listed below are T cell receptor beta chains from one sample, sequenced in a study of blood T cell repertoires in COVID-19. Assay used: immunoSEQ multiplex PCR; TCRdb lists only in-frame clones, some missing. Altogether a few hundred thousand clones are present, roughly 84% being singletons, with the ten largest covering roughly 1%. Sequencing was done on a sample of PBMCs or T cells enriched from blood (not recorded which). These TCRs come from a woman under 40 who had recovered from COVID-19. Both conserved end residues are part of each CDR3. Fields, in order: J gene, D gene, clone size, V gene, CDR3 protein, CDR3 DNA. D genes are given only for firm matches. Clone size is given for some rows only: seen once, a few or many times, or a class if the clone is expanded.

>TRBJ2-5|TRBD2|.|TRBV27
CASSPAGGPQETQYF
TGTGCCAGCAGTCCGGCGGGGGGCCCACAAGAGACCCAGTACTTC
>TRBJ1-2|.|.|TRBV2
CASSEALRGNYGYTF
TGTGCCAGCAGTGAAGCGCTTCGAGGAAACTATGGCTACACCTTC
>TRBJ1-4|TRBD1|.|TRBV7-2
CASSRTGGAQVNEKLFF
TGTGCCAGCAGCCGTACAGGGGGCGCCCAGGTTAATGAAAAACTGTTTTTT
>TRBJ2-5|.|few|TRBV6-2/TRBV6-3
CASSRAGGQKETQYF
TGTGCCAGCAGCCGTGCCGGGGGGCAAAAAGAGACCCAGTACTTC
>TRBJ2-1|TRBD2|.|TRBV5-5
CASSWTSGDEQFF
TGTGCCAGCAGCTGGACTAGCGGGGATGAGCAGTTCTTC
>TRBJ1-1|.|.|TRBV5-6
CASSAGPPGGTEAFF
TGTGCCAGCAGCGCGGGCCCCCCGGGCGGCACTGAAGCTTTCTTT
>TRBJ2-1|.|.|TRBV7-8
CASSFQRDEQFF
TGTGCCAGCAGCTTCCAGAGGGATGAGCAGTTCTTC
>TRBJ1-2|.|.|TRBV14
CASSQSVAYGYTF
TGTGCCAGCAGCCAATCAGTAGCCTATGGCTACACCTTC
>TRBJ2-2|.|.|TRBV18
CASSPPRTTTGELFF
TGTGCCAGCTCACCACCCCGGACTACCACCGGGGAGCTGTTTTTT
>TRBJ1-2|.|.|TRBV6-1
CASSEGTRNYGYTF
TGTGCCAGCAGTGAAGGAACCAGAAACTATGGCTACACCTTC
>TRBJ1-2|.|.|TRBV21-1
CASSKEYRVLNGYTF
TGTGCCAGCAGCAAGGAATACCGGGTGCTAAATGGCTACACCTTC
>TRBJ1-1|.|.|TRBV18
CASSVEGTRREAFF
TGTGCCAGCTCCGTCGAGGGCACCCGCCGTGAAGCTTTCTTT
>TRBJ1-2|.|.|TRBV5-1
CASSLGQVTNYGYTF
TGCGCCAGCAGCTTGGGACAGGTTACTAACTATGGCTACACCTTC
>TRBJ2-7|TRBD1|.|TRBV9
CASSPGRGFTSYEQYF
TGTGCCAGCAGCCCCGGCAGGGGGTTCACATCCTACGAGCAGTACTTC
>TRBJ1-3|TRBD1|few|TRBV19
CATSLKGQGAFGNTIYF
TGTGCCACCTCCCTCAAGGGGCAGGGGGCTTTCGGAAACACCATATATTTT
>TRBJ1-5|.|few|TRBV2
CASSSTGFNQPQHF
TGTGCCAGCAGCTCTACAGGATTCAATCAGCCCCAGCATTTT
>TRBJ1-5|TRBD1|.|TRBV6-4
CASSEGQASNQPQHF
TGTGCCAGCAGTGAGGGACAGGCGAGCAATCAGCCCCAGCATTTT
>TRBJ2-1|TRBD2|.|TRBV3-1/TRBV3-2
CASSQDSGLAGNEQFF
TGTGCCAGCAGCCAAGACTCGGGACTAGCGGGGAATGAGCAGTTCTTC
>TRBJ1-6|TRBD1|.|TRBV11-2
CASSPSSGQGSPLHF
TGTGCCAGCAGCCCTTCTTCGGGACAGGGTTCACCCCTCCACTTT
>TRBJ2-3|.|.|TRBV10-3
CAISEGSADTQYF
TGTGCCATCAGTGAAGGAAGCGCAGATACGCAGTATTTT
>TRBJ2-7|.|.|TRBV15
CATSRGSVRGAEQYF
TGTGCCACCAGCAGAGGCTCGGTCAGGGGGGCCGAGCAGTACTTC
>TRBJ1-1|.|.|TRBV11-2
CASSKVNTGNTEAFF
TGTGCCAGCAGTAAGGTTAATACGGGGAACACTGAAGCTTTCTTT
>TRBJ1-6|TRBD1|.|TRBV28
CASSLDRGGSKSPLHF
TGTGCCAGCAGTTTGGACAGGGGCGGGTCAAAGTCACCCCTCCACTTT
>TRBJ2-2|.|once|TRBV24-1
CATSDSRHSNTGELFF
TGTGCCACCAGTGATTCGCGGCACTCGAACACCGGGGAGCTGTTTTTT
>TRBJ2-3|TRBD1|once|TRBV24-1
CATNGRGLGDTQYF
TGTGCCACCAACGGCAGGGGGCTGGGAGATACGCAGTATTTT
>TRBJ1-6|.|.|TRBV2
CASSPNMVAISPLHF
TGTGCCAGCAGCCCCAATATGGTTGCGATCTCACCCCTCCACTTT
>TRBJ2-7|.|.|TRBV27
CASSFYRDKHEQYF
TGTGCCAGCAGTTTCTACCGGGACAAACACGAGCAGTACTTC
>TRBJ2-2|.|.|TRBV7-9
CASTPSGDTGELFF
TGTGCCAGCACCCCTTCGGGTGACACCGGGGAGCTGTTTTTT
>TRBJ1-5|.|once|TRBV19
CASNRVTGDSSNQPQHF
TGTGCCAGTAATAGGGTGACGGGGGATAGTAGCAATCAGCCCCAGCATTTT
>TRBJ2-5|.|.|TRBV18
CASSHREGKETQYF
TGTGCCAGCTCCCACAGGGAGGGTAAAGAGACCCAGTACTTC
>TRBJ1-5|.|.|TRBV28
CASSLGGQPQHF
TGTGCCAGCAGTTTAGGGGGCCAGCCCCAGCATTTT
>TRBJ2-5|TRBD1|.|TRBV5-6
CASSFRTGGVIETQYF
TGTGCCAGCAGCTTCCGGACAGGGGGAGTGATCGAGACCCAGTACTTC
>TRBJ1-5|.|.|TRBV6-2/TRBV6-3
CASSLDRPSNQPQHF
TGTGCCAGCAGTTTAGACAGACCAAGCAATCAGCCCCAGCATTTT